Listed here is a single T cell receptor (beta chain). This record comes from a study of T-cell reconstitution after alpha-beta-depleted transplantation in children. The V end lost 3 bases, the J end lost 0 bases, and 9 bases lay between the germline ends. The CDR3 has 14 residues. Germline V lookup: CDR1 DFQATT, CDR2 SNEGSKA (reference sequence). During its preparation, the TCRbeta library received unique molecular identifiers. TCRdb redid the calling of the PCR reads with MiXCR, one entry per CDR3 protein. The sample shows about 540,000 distinct CDR3 sequences, over 25% of them seen only once. Sequencing was performed on PBMCs, taken before TCRalphabeta/CD19-depleted stem cell transplant. This sequence was found in a boy younger than two with Wiskott-Aldrich syndrome, due to receive a stem cell transplant. V gene TRBV20-1 combines with J gene TRBJ1-3; D possibly corresponds to TRBD1 (5 bases). CDR3 DNA: TGCAGTGCTAGGACCGACAGCTCTGGAAACACCATATATTTT. It encodes CSARTDSSGNTIYF.